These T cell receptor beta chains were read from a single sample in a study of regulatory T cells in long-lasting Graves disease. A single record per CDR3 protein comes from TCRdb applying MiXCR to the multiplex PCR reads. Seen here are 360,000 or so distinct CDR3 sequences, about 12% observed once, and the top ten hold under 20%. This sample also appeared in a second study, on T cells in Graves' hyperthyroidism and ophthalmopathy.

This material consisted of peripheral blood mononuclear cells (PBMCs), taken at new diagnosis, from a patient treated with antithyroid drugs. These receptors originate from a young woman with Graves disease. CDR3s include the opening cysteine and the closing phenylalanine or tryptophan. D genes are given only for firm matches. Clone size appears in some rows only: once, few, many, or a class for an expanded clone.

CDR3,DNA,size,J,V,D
CASSQAHFSRGGTDTQYF,TGTGCCAGCAGCCAAGCCCACTTCTCCAGGGGAGGGACAGATACGCAGTATTTT,many,TRBJ2-3,TRBV14,.
CASSFQQGADTQYF,TGTGCCAGCAGTTTCCAACAGGGTGCAGATACGCAGTATTTT,many,TRBJ2-3,TRBV28,.
CASSYFPGRGNGQFF,TGTGCCAGCAGTTACTTCCCGGGTAGGGGAAATGGGCAGTTCTTC,.,TRBJ2-1,TRBV6-2/TRBV6-3,.
CSASQMNTEAFF,TGCAGTGCTAGCCAAATGAACACTGAAGCTTTCTTT,many,TRBJ1-1,TRBV20-1,.
CASSYRQGAGTDTQYF,TGTGCCAGCAGTTACCGGCAGGGGGCTGGCACAGATACGCAGTATTTT,.,TRBJ2-3,TRBV6-2/TRBV6-3,TRBD1
CASSFSRGSTGELFF,TGTGCCAGCAGCTTTTCCAGGGGATCCACCGGGGAGCTGTTTTTT,many,TRBJ2-2,TRBV7-8,.
CASSPDSYSGNTIYF,TGTGCCAGCAGTCCGGATAGCTACTCTGGAAACACCATATATTTT,few,TRBJ1-3,TRBV7-8,.
CASSPMGLNEKLFF,TGTGCCAGCTCACCAATGGGACTTAATGAAAAACTGTTTTTT,few,TRBJ1-4,TRBV18,.
CASSRGQPGLFF,TGTGCCAGCAGTAGAGGGCAGCCCGGGCTGTTTTTT,many,TRBJ2-2,TRBV2,.
CASSYGTGAITSNQPQHF,TGTGCCAGCAGTTACGGGACAGGGGCCATCACTAGCAATCAGCCCCAGCATTTT,many,TRBJ1-5,TRBV6-5,TRBD1
CSVRRGELFF,TGCAGTGTTAGACGGGGGGAGCTGTTTTTT,many,TRBJ2-2,TRBV20-1,.
CASSSSSGLADTQYF,TGCGCCAGCAGCTCTAGCTCGGGCTTAGCAGATACGCAGTATTTT,.,TRBJ2-3,TRBV5-1,.
CASSMLQGHQPQHF,TGTGCCAGTAGTATGTTACAGGGCCATCAGCCCCAGCATTTT,few,TRBJ1-5,TRBV19,.
CASSPTRDGGYEQYF,TGTGCCAGCAGCCCTACCCGGGACGGAGGATACGAGCAGTACTTC,few,TRBJ2-7,TRBV13,.
CASSEQTGGEEQFF,TGTGCCAGCAGTGAACAGACAGGGGGCGAAGAGCAGTTCTTC,many,TRBJ2-1,TRBV6-1,TRBD1
CASSLVPQETQYF,TGTGCCAGCAGCTTAGTGCCGCAAGAGACCCAGTACTTC,.,TRBJ2-5,TRBV11-2,.
CAWSPRFPNRAPLHF,TGTGCCTGGTCACCCAGGTTTCCAAACAGGGCACCCCTCCACTTT,.,TRBJ1-6,TRBV30,.
CSARDKGGYTF,TGCAGTGCTCGAGACAAGGGAGGCTACACCTTC,many,TRBJ1-2,TRBV20-1,.
CASSLGSGIETQYF,TGTGCTAGCAGCTTAGGATCCGGGATAGAGACCCAGTACTTC,few,TRBJ2-5,TRBV7-7,.
CASSLSTEAFF,TGTGCCAGCAGCTTATCTACTGAAGCTTTCTTT,many,TRBJ1-1,TRBV11-2,.
CASSGRESGGGTDTQYF,TGCGCCAGCAGCGGCCGGGAGTCCGGGGGGGGGACAGATACGCAGTATTTT,.,TRBJ2-3,TRBV5-1,TRBD2
CASSLRLAGLYEQYF,TGTGCCAGCAGCTTACGGCTAGCGGGACTCTACGAGCAGTACTTC,many,TRBJ2-7,TRBV11-2,TRBD2
CASSYFSGTGITISPLHF,TGTGCCAGCAGTTACTTCTCCGGGACAGGGATTACAATTTCACCCCTCCACTTT,many,TRBJ1-6,TRBV6-9,TRBD1
CSARRGLAFNEQFF,TGCAGTGCTAGGCGGGGACTAGCCTTCAATGAGCAGTTCTTC,few,TRBJ2-1,TRBV20-1,TRBD2